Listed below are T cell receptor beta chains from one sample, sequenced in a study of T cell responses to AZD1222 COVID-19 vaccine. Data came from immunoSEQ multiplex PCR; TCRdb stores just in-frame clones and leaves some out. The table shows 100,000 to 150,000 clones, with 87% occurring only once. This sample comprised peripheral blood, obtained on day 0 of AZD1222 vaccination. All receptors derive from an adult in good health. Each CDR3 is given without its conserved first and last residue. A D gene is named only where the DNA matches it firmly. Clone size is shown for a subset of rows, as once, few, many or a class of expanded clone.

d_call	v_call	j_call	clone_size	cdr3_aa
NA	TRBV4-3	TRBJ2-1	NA	ASSQLGQYNEQF
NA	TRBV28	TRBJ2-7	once	ASALGSPYEQY
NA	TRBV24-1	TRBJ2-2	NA	ATSEGRMGNTGELF
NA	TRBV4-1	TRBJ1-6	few	ASSQVAQGYNSPLH
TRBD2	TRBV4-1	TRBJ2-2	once	ASSQRSGGNTGELF
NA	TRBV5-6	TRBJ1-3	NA	ASSLEGNGDTIY
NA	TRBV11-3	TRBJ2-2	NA	ASSPGGGLGTGELF
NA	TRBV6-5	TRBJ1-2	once	ASRLSGRTLYGYT
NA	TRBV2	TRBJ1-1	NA	ASSQNRAGLKNTEAF
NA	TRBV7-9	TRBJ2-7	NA	ASSWGISYEQY